The 14 T cell receptor beta chains presented below share a single source sample, sequenced in a study of T cells in women clearing cervical HPV infection. Repertoires were generated with immunoSEQ multiplex PCR, while TCRdb's copy carries only in-frame clones and drops some. This sample's table has under 45,000 clones. Sequencing used blood buffy coat. All receptors derive from a woman between 18 and 70 years old with a cervical HPV16 infection that either progressed to CIN3+ or cleared (not recorded which).

As concerns this clone: The read ends 3 residues shy of where the CDR3 ends; the end is completed using the germline J gene. The chain joins TRBV10-3 to TRBJ2-7; maybe TRBD1 (7 bases). Germline CDR1 ENHRY, CDR2 SYGVKD. This CDR3 spans 13 amino acids. V lost 9 bases to trimming and J lost 0 bases, with 12 bases between them. CDR3 bases read: TGTGCCATACAGGGGAGGATCTCCTACGAG. Its translation is CAIQGRISYE. The entire CDR3 sequence reads CAIQGRISYEQYF.

Concerning this clone: The CDR3 extends 3 residues past the end of the read, so its final part is completed from the germline J gene. J is TRBJ1-2 and V is TRBV7-6; D call uncertain. This CDR3 comprises 11 residues. Per germline, CDR1 SGHVS and CDR2 FNYEAQ. The sequenced part of the CDR3 DNA is TGTGCCAGCAGCTCAAGTCTAAGC. Protein sequence: CASSSSLS. The entire CDR3 protein reads CASSSSLSYTF.

About this clone itself: Read coverage stops 3 residues before the CDR3 terminus; the germline J gene supplies the remainder. The chain joins TRBV20-1 to TRBJ2-5; TRBD2 matches at 13 bases. V was pared by 6 bases and J by 5 bases, with 3 bases of the junction left unmatched. CDR1 DFQATT and CDR2 SNEGSKA come from the germline V gene (reference sequence). The CDR3 runs to 13 residues. The CDR3 sequence is CSAGLAGRETQYF. CDR3 DNA (partial): TGCAGTGCGGGACTAGCGGGAAGGGAGACC.

A remark on this clone: The read ends 3 residues shy of where the CDR3 ends; the end is completed using the germline J gene. V usage is TRBV7-2 and J usage is TRBJ1-1, with 7 bases fitting TRBD1. Germline trimming cut 7 bases from V and 5 bases from J; bases unmatched to any gene: 7. The germline CDR1 and CDR2 sequences are SGHTA and FQGNSA. CDR3 size: 13 residues. CDR3 DNA, as far as it was read: TGTGCCAGCACCCCGTTCAGGGGGACTGAA. It yields the protein CASTPFRGTE. The entire CDR3 reads CASTPFRGTEAFF.

On this clone itself: The CDR3 goes on 3 residues after the read ends, and that part is filled in from the germline J gene. The rearrangement joins TRBV29-1 to TRBJ2-7; perhaps TRBD1 as D (5 bases). Trimming cost V 3 bases and J 2 bases, with 11 bases left between them. The CDR3 totals 13 residues. The germline V gene has CDR1 SQVTM and CDR2 ANQGSEA. This chain's CDR3 is CSVDKGIPYEQYF. The sequenced CDR3 bases are TGCAGCGTTGATAAGGGGATCCCCTACGAG.

Points on this clone: One end of the junction does not line up with germline, which may come from a read error. The read ends 3 residues early relative to the CDR3; the germline J gene fills the gap. Additional DNA sequences in this sample encode the identical CDR3. The chain links TRBV30 to TRBJ1-3; tentative D call: TRBD1 (6 bases). The V gene's germline CDR1 is GTSNPN and CDR2 SVGIG (reference sequence). The CDR3 loop spans 15 amino acids. CDR3 sequence reads: CAWRRTGYSGNTIYF. The DNA read from the CDR3 is TGTGCCTGGAGGCGAACAGGGTACTCTGGAAACACG.

CDR3 DNA, as far as it was read: TGTGCCAGCAGCTTGACCAGGGGTACATCCTACGAG. Its translation: CASSLTRGTSYE. The full CDR3 reads CASSLTRGTSYEQYF. The V call is TRBV5-6, the J call TRBJ2-7, with a tentative D call TRBD1 (6 bases). The read ends 3 residues before the CDR3 terminus; that terminus is restored from the germline J gene. Germline V CDR1 and CDR2: SGHDT, YYEEEE. The CDR3 covers 15 residues. Trimming left V 1 base short and J 1 base short, with 12 bases between.

About this clone: The read ends 3 residues before the CDR3 terminus; that terminus is restored from the germline J gene. The gene calls are TRBV7-2 and TRBJ2-2; 9 bases match TRBD1. This CDR3 comprises 15 residues. Germline-derived CDR1 and CDR2 are SGHTA and FQGNSA. CDR3 sequence reads: CASSYYRGPNEKLFF. The part of the CDR3 DNA that was read is TGTGCCAGCAGCTACTACAGGGGGCCTAATGAAAAG.

Concerning this clone itself: The CDR3 end is not reached by the read, which stops 3 residues before it; the germline J gene fills it in. This chain uses TRBV7-9 with TRBJ2-2; D not certain. Germline CDR1 reads SEHNR; CDR2 reads FQNEAQ (reference sequence). This CDR3 region has 14 residues. CDR3 DNA, as far as it was read: TGTGCCAGCACCGTTAGCTCCTATAATTCACCG. Translated, it gives CASTVSSYNSP. The whole CDR3 protein reads CASTVSSYNSPLFF.

Regarding this clone: The CDR3 end lies 3 residues beyond the end of the read and is filled in from the germline J gene. The J gene is TRBJ2-7, the V gene TRBV2; 7 bases are shared with TRBD2. Trimming at V came to 7 bases and at J to 2 bases, leaving 17 bases not matched to a gene. The CDR3 sequence is 17 residues long. The germline V gene encodes CDR1 SNHLY and CDR2 FYNNEI. The CDR3 reads CASKPRRGDGGTYEQYF. CDR3 DNA (partial): TGTGCCAGCAAACCCCGGCGCGGCGACGGGGGGACCTACGAG.

Concerning this clone itself: The read falls 3 residues short of the CDR3 end, and the missing part is taken from the germline J gene. The J gene is TRBJ1-2, the V gene TRBV30, with D tentatively TRBD1 (5 bases). In germline, CDR1 is GTSNPN, CDR2 SVGIG (reference sequence). CDR3 size: 16 residues. CDR3 region: CAWRSPLRDFLNDYTF. The part of the CDR3 DNA that was read is TGTGCCTGGAGGTCCCCATTGCGGGACTTCTTGAACGAC. The full variable domain, with the rest looked up from reference TRBV30 and TRBJ1-2, is SQTIHQWPATLVQPVGSPLSLECTVEGTSNPNLYWYRQAAGRGLQLLFYSVGIGQISSEVPQNLSASRPQDRQFILSSKKLLLSDSGFYLCAWRSPLRDFLNDYTFGSGTRLTVV.

In regard to this clone: The read falls 3 residues short of the CDR3 end, and the missing part is taken from the germline J gene. The chain carries TRBV18 and TRBJ1-2; D unclear. There are 15 residues in the CDR3. Germline V CDR1 and CDR2: KGHSH, LQKENI. The CDR3 loop reads CASSLGHLPTDTYTF. The CDR3 DNA, read in part, is TGTGCCAGCTCACTTGGTCATCTCCCCACAGATACC. The complete variable domain, with remaining parts taken from reference TRBV18 and TRBJ1-2, reads NAGVMQNPRHLVRRRGQEARLRCSPMKGHSHVYWYRQLPEEGLKFMVYLQKENIIDESGMPKERFSAEFPKEGPSILRIQQVVRGDSAAYFCASSLGHLPTDTYTFGSGTRLTVV.

With respect to this clone: From the germline J gene comes the end of the CDR3, since the read stops 3 residues before it. The rearrangement links TRBV20-1 to TRBJ2-1, with 11 bases aligning to TRBD2. The V gene end was trimmed by 3 bases and the J gene end by 0 bases; junction bases not matched to a gene: 1. The germline gives CDR1 DFQATT, CDR2 SNEGSKA (reference sequence). The CDR3 is made up of 15 amino acids. CDR3 in amino acids: CSASTSGSSYNEQFF. The part of the CDR3 DNA that was read is TGCAGTGCTAGCACTAGCGGGAGCTCCTACAATGAG.

As concerns this clone: Read sequence stops 3 residues before the CDR3 end, and the germline J gene provides the missing end. The chain is built from TRBV19 and TRBJ1-1; the D gene is possibly TRBD1 (5 bases). From germline, CDR1 is LNHDA and CDR2 SQIVND (reference sequence). There are 13 residues in the CDR3. The V end lost 3 bases, the J end lost 5 bases, and 10 bases lay between the germline ends. Partial CDR3 DNA: TGTGCCAGTAGTATGAGGGGCGAAACTGAA. Its protein is CASSMRGETE. From start to end, the CDR3 is CASSMRGETEAFF.